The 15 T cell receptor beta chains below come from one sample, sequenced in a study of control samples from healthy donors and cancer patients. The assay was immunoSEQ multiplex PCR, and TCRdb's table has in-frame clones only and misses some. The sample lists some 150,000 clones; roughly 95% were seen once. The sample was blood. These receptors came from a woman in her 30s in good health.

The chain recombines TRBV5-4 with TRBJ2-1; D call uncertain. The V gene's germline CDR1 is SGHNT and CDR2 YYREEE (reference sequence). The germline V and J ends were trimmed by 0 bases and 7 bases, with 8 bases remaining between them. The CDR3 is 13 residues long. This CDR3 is CASSLVKKNEQFF. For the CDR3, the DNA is TGTGCCAGCAGCTTGGTTAAAAAAAATGAGCAGTTCTTC.

CDR3 bases: TGTGCCAGCAGTCAGGACAGGGGGCCCAATCAGCCCCAGCATTTT. It codes for CASSQDRGPNQPQHF. The gene calls are TRBV11-2 and TRBJ1-5; 11 bases are a match to TRBD1. This CDR3 contains 15 residues. With 6 bases clipped from V and 3 bases from J, the junction kept 4 bases outside the gene matches. Germline CDR1 and CDR2: SGHAT and FQNNGV.

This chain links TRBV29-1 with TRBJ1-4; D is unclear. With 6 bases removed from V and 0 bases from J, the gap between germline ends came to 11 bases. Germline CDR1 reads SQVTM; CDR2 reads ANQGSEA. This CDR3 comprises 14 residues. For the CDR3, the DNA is TGCAGCGTCTTGGGCCAGGCAACTAATGAAAAACTGTTTTTT. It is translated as CSVLGQATNEKLFF.

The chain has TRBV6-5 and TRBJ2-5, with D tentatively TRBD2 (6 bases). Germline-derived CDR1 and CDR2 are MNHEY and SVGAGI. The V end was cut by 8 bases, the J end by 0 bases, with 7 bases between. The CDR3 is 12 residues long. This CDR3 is CASRDYQETQYF. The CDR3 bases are TGTGCCAGCCGGGACTACCAAGAGACCCAGTACTTC.

CDR3 region: CASSLETLGNTIYF. The CDR3 region has the DNA TGTGCCAGCAGCTTAGAAACATTGGGGAACACCATATATTTT. The rearrangement links TRBV7-9 to TRBJ1-3; D uncertain. V shed 1 base and J shed 7 bases, with 11 bases lying between them. The CDR3 consists of 14 residues. The germline CDR1 and CDR2 sequences are SEHNR and FQNEAQ (reference sequence).

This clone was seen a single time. This CDR3 reads CASSEGAGGPNQETQYF. CDR3 in DNA: TGTGCCAGCAGTGAAGGGGCGGGAGGGCCGAACCAAGAGACCCAGTACTTC. This chain links TRBV6-1 with TRBJ2-5; 9 bases are shared with TRBD2. Germline lookup yields CDR1 MNHNS and CDR2 SASEGT. Germline trimming cut 1 base from V and 0 bases from J; bases unmatched to any gene: 6. The CDR3 length is 17 residues.

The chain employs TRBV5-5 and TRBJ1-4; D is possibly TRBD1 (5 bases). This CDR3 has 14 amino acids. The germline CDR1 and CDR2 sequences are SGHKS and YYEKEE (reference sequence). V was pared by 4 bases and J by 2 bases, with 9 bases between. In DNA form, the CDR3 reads TGTGCCAGCAGCGCGACAGCTACTAATGAAAAACTGTTTTTT. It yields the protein CASSATATNEKLFF.

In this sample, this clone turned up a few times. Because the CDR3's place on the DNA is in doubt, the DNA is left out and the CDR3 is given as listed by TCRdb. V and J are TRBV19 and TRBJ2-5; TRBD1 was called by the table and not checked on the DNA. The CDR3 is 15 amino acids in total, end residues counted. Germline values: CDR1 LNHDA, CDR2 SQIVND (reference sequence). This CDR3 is CASTSGQGRAETQYF.

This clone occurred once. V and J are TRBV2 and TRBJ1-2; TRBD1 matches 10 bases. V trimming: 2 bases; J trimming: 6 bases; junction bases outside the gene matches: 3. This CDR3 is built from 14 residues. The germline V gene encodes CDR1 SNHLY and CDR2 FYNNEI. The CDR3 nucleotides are TGTGCCAGCAGTGAAAGACAGGGGGCGCATGGCTACACCTTC. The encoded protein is CASSERQGAHGYTF. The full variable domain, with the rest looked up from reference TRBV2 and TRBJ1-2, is EPEVTQTPSHQVTQMGQEVILRCVPISNHLYFYWYRQILGQKVEFLVSFYNNEISEKSEIFDDQFSVERPDGSNFTLKIRSTKLEDSAMYFCASSERQGAHGYTFGSGTRLTVV.

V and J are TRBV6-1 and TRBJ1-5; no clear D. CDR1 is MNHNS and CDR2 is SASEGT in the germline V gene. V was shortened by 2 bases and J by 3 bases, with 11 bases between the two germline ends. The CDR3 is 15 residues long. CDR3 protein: CASSESGVLNQPQHF. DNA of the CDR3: TGTGCCAGCAGTGAATCGGGAGTCCTCAATCAGCCCCAGCATTTT.

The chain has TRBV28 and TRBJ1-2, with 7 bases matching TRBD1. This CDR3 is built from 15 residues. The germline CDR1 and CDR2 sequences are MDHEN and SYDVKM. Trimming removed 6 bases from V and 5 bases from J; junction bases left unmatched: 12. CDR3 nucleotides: TGTGCCAGCAGGGACAGGATGGGCTTAGGATATGGCTACACCTTC. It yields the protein CASRDRMGLGYGYTF.

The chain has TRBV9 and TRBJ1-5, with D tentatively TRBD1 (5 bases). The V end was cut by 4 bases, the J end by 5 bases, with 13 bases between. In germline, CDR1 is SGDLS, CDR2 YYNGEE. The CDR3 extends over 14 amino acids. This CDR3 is CASSIRDGDQPQHF. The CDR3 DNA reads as TGTGCCAGCAGCATCCGGGACGGTGATCAGCCCCAGCATTTT.

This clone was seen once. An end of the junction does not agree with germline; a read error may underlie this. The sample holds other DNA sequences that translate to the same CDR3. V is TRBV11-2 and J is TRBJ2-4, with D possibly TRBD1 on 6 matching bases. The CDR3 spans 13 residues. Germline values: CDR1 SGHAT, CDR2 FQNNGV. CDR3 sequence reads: CASSLTGINIQYF. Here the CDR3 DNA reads TGTGCCAGTAGCTTAACAGGGATCAACATTCAGTACTTC.

The CDR3 spells CATSGTQDSRNQPQHF. CDR3 coding DNA: TGTGCCACCAGTGGAACTCAGGACAGTCGCAATCAGCCCCAGCATTTT. The genes are TRBV24-1 and TRBJ1-5; the D gene is possibly TRBD1 (6 bases). Germline CDR1 KGHDR, CDR2 SFDVKD. The length of the CDR3 is 16 residues. Trimming took 5 bases from V and 2 from J, leaving 15 bases between them.

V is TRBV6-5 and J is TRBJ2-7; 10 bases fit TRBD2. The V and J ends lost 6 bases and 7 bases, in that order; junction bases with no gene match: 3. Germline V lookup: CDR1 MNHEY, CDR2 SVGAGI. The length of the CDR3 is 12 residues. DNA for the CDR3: TGTGCCAGCAGACTAGCGGGGTGGGAGCAGTACTTC. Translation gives CASRLAGWEQYF.